The entry below gives a single TCR beta chain sequence along with its context. The study drew participants aged about 18 to 95 years from 20 to 30 US areas. Cohorts were determined from participant-reported clinical history. Recovered status in Cohort 3 required two negative PCRs, clearance, or symptom resolution. Study processing details: By means of reference gene primer amplification, nucleated cell counts were estimated. Clones were read by immunoSEQ multiplex PCR, and TCRdb kept only the in-frame ones, dropping some. The V and J calls and clone size were taken over from that table, and D and trimming were inferred from the DNA. The repertoire holds about 350,000 clones, with about 90% as singletons. This sample is part of a study of blood T cell repertoires in COVID-19. Germline V gene sequence: CDR1 WNHNN, CDR2 SYGVQD (reference sequence). Trimming took 3 bases from V and 5 from J, leaving 10 bases between them. The length of the CDR3 is 13 residues.

This chain links TRBV10-1 with TRBJ1-2; D may be TRBD1 (5 bases). This sequence originates from a woman aged 30 to 39 who had recovered from COVID-19. Specimen: PBMCs or T cells enriched from blood (not recorded which). The CDR3 loop is CASSDRGTYGYTF. The CDR3 DNA follows: TGCGCCAGCAGTGACCGGGGGACTTATGGCTACACCTTC.